This T cell receptor (beta chain) was sequenced during a study of control samples from healthy donors and cancer patients. Here immunoSEQ multiplex PCR was the method, and the copy in TCRdb shows in-frame clones only, minus some. Of some 71,000 clones listed, 90% are singletons. Trimming cost V 1 base and J 7 bases; bases outside gene matches: 18. This CDR3 has 19 residues. From germline, CDR1 is SGHAT and CDR2 FQNNGV. V usage is TRBV11-2 and J usage is TRBJ1-5; 8 positions match TRBD1. The source material was PBMCs. The clonotype comes from a woman aged 45-65 years with colorectal cancer. The CDR3 DNA reads TGTGCCAGCAGCTTAGGATCCAGGGGGCTCACCGATGTGGGGCAGCCCCAGCATTTT. Residues: CASSLGSRGLTDVGQPQHF.